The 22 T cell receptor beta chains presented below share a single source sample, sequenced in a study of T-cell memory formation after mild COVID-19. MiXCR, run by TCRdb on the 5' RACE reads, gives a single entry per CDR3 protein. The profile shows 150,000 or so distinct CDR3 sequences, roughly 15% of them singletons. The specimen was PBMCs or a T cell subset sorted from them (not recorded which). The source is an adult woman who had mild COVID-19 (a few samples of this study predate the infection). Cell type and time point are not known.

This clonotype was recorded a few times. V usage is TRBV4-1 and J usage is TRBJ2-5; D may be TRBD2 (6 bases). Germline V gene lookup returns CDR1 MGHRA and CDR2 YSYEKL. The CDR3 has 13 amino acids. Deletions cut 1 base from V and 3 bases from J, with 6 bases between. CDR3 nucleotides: TGCGCCAGCAGCCAAGGGAGGGAAGAGACCCAGTACTTC. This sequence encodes CASSQGREETQYF.

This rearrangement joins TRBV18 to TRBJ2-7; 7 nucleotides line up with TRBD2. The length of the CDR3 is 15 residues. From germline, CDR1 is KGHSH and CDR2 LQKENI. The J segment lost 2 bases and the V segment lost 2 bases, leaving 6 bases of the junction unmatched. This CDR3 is CASSPGGGGPYEQYF. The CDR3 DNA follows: TGTGCCAGCTCACCAGGTGGGGGAGGGCCCTACGAGCAGTACTTC.

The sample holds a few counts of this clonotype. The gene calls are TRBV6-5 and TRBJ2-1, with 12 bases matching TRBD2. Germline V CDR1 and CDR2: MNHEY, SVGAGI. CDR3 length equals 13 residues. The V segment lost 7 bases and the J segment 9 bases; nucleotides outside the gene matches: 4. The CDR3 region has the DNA TGTGCCAGCACACAGGGACTAGCGGGTGAGCAGTTCTTC. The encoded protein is CASTQGLAGEQFF.

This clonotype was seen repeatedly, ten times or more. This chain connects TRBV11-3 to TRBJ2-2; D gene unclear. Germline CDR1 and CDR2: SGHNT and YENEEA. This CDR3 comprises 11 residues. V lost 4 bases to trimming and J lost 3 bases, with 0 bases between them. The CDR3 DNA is TGTGCCAGCAGCTACACCGGGGAGCTGTTTTTT. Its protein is CASSYTGELFF.

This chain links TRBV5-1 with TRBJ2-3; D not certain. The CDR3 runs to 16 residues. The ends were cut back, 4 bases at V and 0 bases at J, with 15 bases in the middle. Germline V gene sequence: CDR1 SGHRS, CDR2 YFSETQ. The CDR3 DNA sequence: TGCGCCAGCAGCCCGCGGCAACCCCCTAGCACAGATACGCAGTATTTT. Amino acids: CASSPRQPPSTDTQYF.

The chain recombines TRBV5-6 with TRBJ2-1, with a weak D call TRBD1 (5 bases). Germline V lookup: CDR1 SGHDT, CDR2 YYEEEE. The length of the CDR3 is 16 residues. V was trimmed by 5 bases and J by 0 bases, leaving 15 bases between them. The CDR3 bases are TGTGCCAGCAGTTGGGGCAGAGGTACCTCCTACAATGAGCAGTTCTTC. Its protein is CASSWGRGTSYNEQFF.

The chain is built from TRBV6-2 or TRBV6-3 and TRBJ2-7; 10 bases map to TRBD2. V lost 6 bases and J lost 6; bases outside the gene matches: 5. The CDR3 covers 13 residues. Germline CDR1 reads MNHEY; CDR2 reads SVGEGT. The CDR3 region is CASRRGLAIEQYF. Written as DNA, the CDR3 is TGTGCCAGCAGACGGGGACTAGCGATCGAGCAGTACTTC.

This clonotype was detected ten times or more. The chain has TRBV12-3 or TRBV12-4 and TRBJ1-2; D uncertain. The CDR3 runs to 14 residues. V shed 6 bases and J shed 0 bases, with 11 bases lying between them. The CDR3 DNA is TGTGCCAGCAGCCCCCAAGGTCCTAACTATGGCTACACCTTC. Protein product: CASSPQGPNYGYTF.

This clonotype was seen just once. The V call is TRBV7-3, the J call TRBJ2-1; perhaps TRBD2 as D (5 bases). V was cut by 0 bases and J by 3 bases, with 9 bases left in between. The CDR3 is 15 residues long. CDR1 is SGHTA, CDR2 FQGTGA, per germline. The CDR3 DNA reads TGTGCCAGCAGCTTAACGTCCGGGAACTACAATGAGCAGTTCTTC. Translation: CASSLTSGNYNEQFF.

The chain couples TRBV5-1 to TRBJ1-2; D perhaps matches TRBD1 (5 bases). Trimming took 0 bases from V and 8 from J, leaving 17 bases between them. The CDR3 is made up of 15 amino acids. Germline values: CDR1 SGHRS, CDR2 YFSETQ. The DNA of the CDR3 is TGCGCCAGCAGCTTGGATCTGGGGCACCCGGAAGGCTACACCTTC. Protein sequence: CASSLDLGHPEGYTF. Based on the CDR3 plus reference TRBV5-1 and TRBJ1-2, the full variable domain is KAGVTQTPRYLIKTRGQQVTLSCSPISGHRSVSWYQQTPGQGLQFLFEYFSETQRNKGNFPGRFSGRQFSNSRSEMNVSTLELGDSALYLCASSLDLGHPEGYTFGSGTRLTVV.

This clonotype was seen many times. The CDR3 DNA reads as TGTGCCACCAGCGGCGAGCGGGGCCCCTACAATGAGCAGTTCTTC. Its translation is CATSGERGPYNEQFF. The V gene is TRBV15, the J gene TRBJ2-1, with TRBD2 matching 7 bases. Germline CDR1 is LNHNV and CDR2 is YYDKDF (reference sequence). This CDR3 spans 15 amino acids. V shed 5 bases and J 2 bases; nucleotides not matched to a gene: 6.

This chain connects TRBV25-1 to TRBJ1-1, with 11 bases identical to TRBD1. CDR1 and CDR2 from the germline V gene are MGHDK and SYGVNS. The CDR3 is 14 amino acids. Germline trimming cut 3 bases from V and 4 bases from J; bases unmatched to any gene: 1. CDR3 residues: CASSDGTGGTEAFF. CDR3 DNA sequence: TGTGCCAGCAGTGATGGGACAGGGGGCACTGAAGCTTTCTTT.

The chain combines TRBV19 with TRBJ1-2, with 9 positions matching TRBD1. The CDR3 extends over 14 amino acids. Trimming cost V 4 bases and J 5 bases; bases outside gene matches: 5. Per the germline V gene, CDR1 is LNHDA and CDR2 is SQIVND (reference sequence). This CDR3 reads CASSTSGTGYGYTF. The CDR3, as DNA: TGTGCCAGTAGTACCTCCGGGACAGGGTATGGCTACACCTTC.

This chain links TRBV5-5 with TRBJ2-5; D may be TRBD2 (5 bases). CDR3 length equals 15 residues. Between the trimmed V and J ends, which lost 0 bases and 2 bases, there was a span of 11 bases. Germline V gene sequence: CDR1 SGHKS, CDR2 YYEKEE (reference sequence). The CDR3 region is CASSLGRAEQETQYF. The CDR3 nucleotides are TGTGCCAGCAGCTTGGGGCGGGCCGAACAAGAGACCCAGTACTTC.

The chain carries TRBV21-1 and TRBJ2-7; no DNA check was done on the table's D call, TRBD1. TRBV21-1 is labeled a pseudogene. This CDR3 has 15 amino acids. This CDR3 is CARVTQGPSSYEQYF. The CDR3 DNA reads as TGTGCCAGAGTGACCCAGGGACCGTCATCCTACGAGCAGTACTTC.

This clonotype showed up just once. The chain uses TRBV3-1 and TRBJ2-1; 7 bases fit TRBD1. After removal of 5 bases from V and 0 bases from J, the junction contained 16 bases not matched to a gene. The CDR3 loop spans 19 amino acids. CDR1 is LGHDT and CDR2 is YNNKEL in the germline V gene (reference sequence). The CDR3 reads CASSSRDSVLFGSYNEQFF. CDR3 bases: TGTGCCAGCAGCAGCCGGGACAGTGTTCTGTTTGGCTCCTACAATGAGCAGTTCTTC.

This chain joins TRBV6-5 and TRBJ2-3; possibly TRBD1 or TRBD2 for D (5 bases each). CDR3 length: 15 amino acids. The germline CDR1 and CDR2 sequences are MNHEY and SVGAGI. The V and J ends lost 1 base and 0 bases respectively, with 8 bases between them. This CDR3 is CASSYWGRSTDTQYF. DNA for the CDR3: TGTGCCAGCAGTTACTGGGGACGCAGCACAGATACGCAGTATTTT.

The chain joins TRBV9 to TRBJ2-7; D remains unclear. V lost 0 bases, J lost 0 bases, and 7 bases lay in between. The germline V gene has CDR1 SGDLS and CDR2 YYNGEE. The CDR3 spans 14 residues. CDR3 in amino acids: CASSVAPDSYEQYF. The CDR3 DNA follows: TGTGCCAGCAGCGTAGCGCCAGACTCCTACGAGCAGTACTTC.

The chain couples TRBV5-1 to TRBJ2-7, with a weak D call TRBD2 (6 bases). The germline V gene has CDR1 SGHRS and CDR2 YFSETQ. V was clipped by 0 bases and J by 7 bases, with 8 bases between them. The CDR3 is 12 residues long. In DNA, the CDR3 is TGCGCCAGCAGCTTGGGGAGGGAAGAGCAGTACTTC. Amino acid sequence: CASSLGREEQYF.

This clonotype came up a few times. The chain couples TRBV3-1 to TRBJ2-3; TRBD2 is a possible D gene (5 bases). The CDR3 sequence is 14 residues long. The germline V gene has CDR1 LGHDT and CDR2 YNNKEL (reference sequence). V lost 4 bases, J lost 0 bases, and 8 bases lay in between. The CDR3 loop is CASSPRTSTDTQYF. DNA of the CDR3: TGTGCCAGCAGCCCCAGGACTAGCACAGATACGCAGTATTTT.

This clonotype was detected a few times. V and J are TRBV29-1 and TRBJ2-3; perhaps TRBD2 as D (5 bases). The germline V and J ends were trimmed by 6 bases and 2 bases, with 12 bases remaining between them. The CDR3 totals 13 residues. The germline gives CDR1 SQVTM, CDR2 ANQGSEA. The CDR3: CSVKRILTDTQYF. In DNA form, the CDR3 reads TGCAGCGTGAAGCGGATTCTCACAGATACGCAGTATTTT.

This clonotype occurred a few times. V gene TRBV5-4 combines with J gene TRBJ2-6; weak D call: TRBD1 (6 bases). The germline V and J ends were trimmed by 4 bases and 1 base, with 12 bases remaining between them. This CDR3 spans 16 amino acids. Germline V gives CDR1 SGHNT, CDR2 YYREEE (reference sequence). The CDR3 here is CASSVPQGSGANVLTF. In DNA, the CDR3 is TGTGCCAGCAGCGTACCACAGGGATCTGGGGCCAACGTCCTGACTTTC.